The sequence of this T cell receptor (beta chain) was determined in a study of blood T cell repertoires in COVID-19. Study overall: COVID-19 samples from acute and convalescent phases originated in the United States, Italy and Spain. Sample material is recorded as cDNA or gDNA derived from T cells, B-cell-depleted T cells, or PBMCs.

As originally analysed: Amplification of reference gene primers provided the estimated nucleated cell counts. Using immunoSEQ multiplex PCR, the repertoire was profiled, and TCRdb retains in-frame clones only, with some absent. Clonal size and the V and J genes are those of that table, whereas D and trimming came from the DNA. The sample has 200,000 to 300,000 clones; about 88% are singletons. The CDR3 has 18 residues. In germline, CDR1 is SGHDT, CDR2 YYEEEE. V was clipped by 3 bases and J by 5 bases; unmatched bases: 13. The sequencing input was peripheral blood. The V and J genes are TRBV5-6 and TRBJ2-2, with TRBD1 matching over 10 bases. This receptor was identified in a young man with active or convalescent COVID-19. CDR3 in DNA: TGTGCCAGCAGCTCCGACAGGGGGCGGTCGGCTGGAACCGGGGAGCTGTTTTTT. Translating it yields CASSSDRGRSAGTGELFF. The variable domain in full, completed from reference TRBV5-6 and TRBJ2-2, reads DAGVTQSPTHLIKTRGQQVTLRCSPKSGHDTVSWYQQALGQGPQFIFQYYEEEERQRGNFPDRFSGHQFPNYSSELNVNALLLGDSALYLCASSSDRGRSAGTGELFFGEGSRLTVL.